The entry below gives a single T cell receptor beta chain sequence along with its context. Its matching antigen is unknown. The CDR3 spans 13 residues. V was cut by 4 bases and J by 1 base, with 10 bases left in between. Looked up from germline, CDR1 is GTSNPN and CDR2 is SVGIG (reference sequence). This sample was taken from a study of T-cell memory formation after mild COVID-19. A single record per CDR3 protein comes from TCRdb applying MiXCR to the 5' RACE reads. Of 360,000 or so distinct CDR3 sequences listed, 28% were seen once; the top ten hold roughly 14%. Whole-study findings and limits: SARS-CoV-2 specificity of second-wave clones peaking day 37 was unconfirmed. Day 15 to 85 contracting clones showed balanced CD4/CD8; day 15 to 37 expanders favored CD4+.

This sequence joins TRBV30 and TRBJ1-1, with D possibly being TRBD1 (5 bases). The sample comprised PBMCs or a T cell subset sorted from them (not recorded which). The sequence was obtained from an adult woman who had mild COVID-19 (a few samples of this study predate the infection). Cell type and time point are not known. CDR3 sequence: CAWMRQGNTEAFF. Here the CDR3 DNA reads TGTGCCTGGATGAGGCAGGGGAACACTGAAGCTTTCTTT.